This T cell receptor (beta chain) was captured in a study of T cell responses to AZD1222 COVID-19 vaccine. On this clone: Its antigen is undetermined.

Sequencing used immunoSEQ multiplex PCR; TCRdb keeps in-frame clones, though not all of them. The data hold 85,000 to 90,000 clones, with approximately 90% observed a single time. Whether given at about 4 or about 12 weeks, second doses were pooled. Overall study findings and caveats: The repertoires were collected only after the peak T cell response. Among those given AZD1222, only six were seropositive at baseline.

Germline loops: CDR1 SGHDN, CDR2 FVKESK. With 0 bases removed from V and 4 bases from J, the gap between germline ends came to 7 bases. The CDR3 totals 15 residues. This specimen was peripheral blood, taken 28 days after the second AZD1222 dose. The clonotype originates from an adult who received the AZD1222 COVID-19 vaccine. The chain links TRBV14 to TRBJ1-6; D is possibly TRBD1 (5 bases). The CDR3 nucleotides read TGTGCCAGCAGCCAAGATCCAGGGTATAATTCACCCCTCCACTTT. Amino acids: CASSQDPGYNSPLHF.